The 18 T cell receptor beta chains in this list originate from one sample, sequenced in a study of blood T cell repertoires in COVID-19. Data came from immunoSEQ multiplex PCR; TCRdb stores just in-frame clones and leaves some out. The sample carries 200,000 to 250,000 clones, 87% recorded once. The material sequenced was peripheral blood. The receptor set was obtained from a woman aged 18-29 years who had recovered from COVID-19.

This clone occurred a few times. V usage is TRBV3-1 (or the pseudogene TRBV3-2) and J usage is TRBJ1-1; D call uncertain. The germline V and J ends were trimmed by 3 bases and 4 bases, with 15 bases remaining between them. The CDR3 is 15 amino acids. The germline V gene has CDR1 LGHDT and CDR2 YNNKEL (reference sequence). The CDR3 nucleotides are TGTGCCAGCAGCCATGGCCAAGTCCGAACCACTGAAGCTTTCTTT. As protein: CASSHGQVRTTEAFF.

The CDR3 DNA reads TGTGCCAGCAGCCAATCGTACAGGGGGTTGTACGAGCAGTACTTC. Translated, it gives CASSQSYRGLYEQYF. This chain links TRBV3-1 (or the pseudogene TRBV3-2) with TRBJ2-7, with 8 bases that match TRBD1. The CDR3 runs 15 residues. The germline V gene has CDR1 LGHDT and CDR2 YNNKEL (reference sequence). The V gene end was trimmed by 2 bases and the J gene end by 4 bases; junction bases not matched to a gene: 7.

The chain links TRBV19 to TRBJ2-7; the D is unclear. This CDR3 has 12 residues. Germline V gives CDR1 LNHDA, CDR2 SQIVND (reference sequence). V lost 1 base and J lost 5, with 6 bases in between. CDR3 DNA sequence: TGTGCCAGTAGTATAGGGGCCAACGAGCAGTACTTC. Translation gives CASSIGANEQYF.

The chain joins TRBV6-2 or TRBV6-3 to TRBJ1-1; possible D gene TRBD1, 6 bases. The length of the CDR3 is 14 residues. Trimming removed 5 bases from V and 1 base from J, with 11 bases in between. The V gene's germline CDR1 is MNHEY and CDR2 SVGEGT. CDR3 coding DNA: TGTGCCAGCAGTACAAGGGGGACGAACACTGAAGCTTTCTTT. Its protein product is CASSTRGTNTEAFF.

The rearrangement uses TRBV28 and TRBJ1-2; perhaps TRBD1 as D (6 bases). CDR3 size: 13 residues. V was clipped by 8 bases and J by 2 bases, with 12 bases between them. From germline, CDR1 is MDHEN and CDR2 SYDVKM. The CDR3 spells CASLRTANYGYTF. The CDR3, as DNA: TGTGCCAGCCTTCGGACAGCGAACTATGGCTACACCTTC.

This clone was observed once. The chain recombines TRBV11-2 with TRBJ1-1, with 8 bases identical to TRBD1. The germline CDR1 and CDR2 sequences are SGHAT and FQNNGV. The CDR3 is made up of 15 amino acids. V shed 3 bases and J 8 bases; nucleotides not matched to a gene: 11. Written as DNA, the CDR3 is TGTGCCAGCAGCTTCCCTGGGACAGGATTGGAAGAAGCTTTCTTT. Amino acids: CASSFPGTGLEEAFF.

The genes are TRBV4-1 and TRBJ2-7; 10 bases agree with TRBD1. Germline V gene data show CDR1 as MGHRA and CDR2 as YSYEKL. There are 16 residues in the CDR3. Trimming cost V 1 base and J 4 bases; bases outside gene matches: 7. CDR3 amino acids: CASSQGLGDRGYEQYF. The CDR3, as DNA: TGCGCCAGCAGCCAAGGGCTGGGGGACAGGGGTTACGAGCAGTACTTC.

A single count supports this clone. V is TRBV9 and J is TRBJ2-1; perhaps TRBD2 as D (5 bases). The CDR3 consists of 15 residues. The V gene lost 1 base and the J gene lost 7 bases, with 15 bases spanning the gap. The germline V gene encodes CDR1 SGDLS and CDR2 YYNGEE. CDR3 amino acids: CASSVNLGSLNEQFF. CDR3 in DNA: TGTGCCAGCAGCGTAAATTTGGGGAGCCTTAATGAGCAGTTCTTC.

The V call is TRBV4-1, the J call TRBJ1-1; the D is unclear. This CDR3 contains 13 residues. Germline V gene data show CDR1 as MGHRA and CDR2 as YSYEKL. V was clipped by 4 bases and J by 6 bases, with 12 bases between them. CDR3 nucleotide sequence: TGCGCCAGCAGCCGGACGGACTGGGCTGAAGCTTTCTTT. The encoded protein is CASSRTDWAEAFF.

This clone was seen once. The CDR3: CASSQGDRPYGYTF. The CDR3 nucleotides are TGCGCCAGCAGCCAAGGGGACAGACCCTATGGCTACACCTTC. J is TRBJ1-2 and V is TRBV4-3; 7 bases map to TRBD1. The germline V gene has CDR1 LGHNA and CDR2 YSLEER. The CDR3 has 14 amino acids. The V gene end was trimmed by 1 base and the J gene end by 4 bases; junction bases not matched to a gene: 3.

The rearrangement joins TRBV27 to TRBJ1-5, with D maybe TRBD1 (5 bases). Trimming shortened V by 6 bases and J by 5 bases, and 11 bases separated the two germline ends. The V gene's germline CDR1 is MNHEY and CDR2 SMNVEV (reference sequence). The CDR3 covers 13 residues. The CDR3 DNA reads TGTGCCAGCAGCCACGGGGGGGATCAGCCCCAGCATTTT. Its translation: CASSHGGDQPQHF.

The V call is TRBV5-1, the J call TRBJ2-7; 9 bases align to TRBD1. V dropped 4 bases and J dropped 2; count of bases not matched to a gene: 7. Germline V lookup: CDR1 SGHRS, CDR2 YFSETQ. CDR3 size: 15 residues. CDR3 loop: CASSKGTGLTYEQYF. The CDR3 nucleotides read TGCGCCAGCAGCAAAGGGACAGGGCTAACCTACGAGCAGTACTTC.

V and J are TRBV27 and TRBJ2-3; 11 positions match TRBD2. After removal of 6 bases from V and 0 bases from J, the junction contained 2 bases not matched to a gene. The length of the CDR3 is 15 residues. CDR1 and CDR2 from the germline V gene are MNHEY and SMNVEV (reference sequence). In nucleotides, the CDR3 is TGTGCCAGCAGACGACTAGCGGGAAGCACAGATACGCAGTATTTT. Translation gives CASRRLAGSTDTQYF.

The chain is built from TRBV7-6 and TRBJ2-1, with 8 positions matching TRBD2. CDR3 length: 18 amino acids. Germline-derived CDR1 and CDR2 are SGHVS and FNYEAQ. The V gene end was trimmed by 5 bases and the J gene end by 2 bases; junction bases not matched to a gene: 14. CDR3 coding DNA: TGTGCCAGCAGCGTCCACCAAGCGGGAGTTGGGACCTACAATGAGCAGTTCTTC. Residues: CASSVHQAGVGTYNEQFF.

CDR3 in amino acids: CASRDRGLRNYGYTF. The CDR3 DNA reads as TGTGCCAGTAGGGACAGGGGGCTTCGAAACTATGGCTACACCTTC. This chain joins TRBV19 and TRBJ1-2, with 11 bases lining up with TRBD1. Looked up from germline, CDR1 is LNHDA and CDR2 is SQIVND (reference sequence). The J segment lost 2 bases and the V segment lost 6 bases, leaving 5 bases of the junction unmatched. This CDR3 spans 15 amino acids.

The chain couples TRBV6-2 or TRBV6-3 to TRBJ2-1; 7 bases agree with TRBD1. V was pared by 0 bases and J by 7 bases, with 9 bases of the junction left unmatched. Germline lookup yields CDR1 MNHEY and CDR2 SVGEGT. The CDR3 extends over 16 amino acids. CDR3 region: CASSYSESDRRNEQFF. Here the CDR3 DNA reads TGTGCCAGCAGTTACTCGGAATCGGACAGGAGGAATGAGCAGTTCTTC.

This clone showed up just once. The chain couples TRBV7-7 to TRBJ2-1; 8 bases line up with TRBD1. Germline CDR1 and CDR2: SSHAT and FNYEAQ (reference sequence). Germline trimming cut 5 bases from V and 5 bases from J; bases unmatched to any gene: 2. The CDR3 is 13 residues long. Written as DNA, the CDR3 is TGTGCCAGCAGCACGACAGGGGACAATGAGCAGTTCTTC. Protein: CASSTTGDNEQFF.

The chain links TRBV7-8 to TRBJ2-1; 7 bases match TRBD2. This CDR3 spans 16 amino acids. Unmatched junction bases numbered 5, after V lost 0 bases and J lost 3 bases. Germline CDR1 reads SGHVS; CDR2 reads FQNEAQ. CDR3 protein: CASSLAQASGYNEQFF. The CDR3 nucleotides read TGTGCCAGCAGCTTAGCGCAGGCTAGCGGCTACAATGAGCAGTTCTTC.